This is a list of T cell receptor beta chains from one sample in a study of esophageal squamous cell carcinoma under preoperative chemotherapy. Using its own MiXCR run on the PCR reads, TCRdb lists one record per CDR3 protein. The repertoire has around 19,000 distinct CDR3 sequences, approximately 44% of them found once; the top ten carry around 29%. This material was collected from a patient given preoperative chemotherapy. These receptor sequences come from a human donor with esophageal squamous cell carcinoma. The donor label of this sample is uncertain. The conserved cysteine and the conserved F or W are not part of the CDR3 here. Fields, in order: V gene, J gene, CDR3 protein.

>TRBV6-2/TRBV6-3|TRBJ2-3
ASSSTSGSSDTQY
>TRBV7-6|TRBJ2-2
ASSLGGLGITGELF
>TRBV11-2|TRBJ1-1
ASSPLDGLNTEAF
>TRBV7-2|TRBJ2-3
ASSNTIAAGRTDTQY
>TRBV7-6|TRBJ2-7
ASSLAVIGNSYEQY
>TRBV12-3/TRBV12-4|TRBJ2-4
ASSHQTSGRNEQY
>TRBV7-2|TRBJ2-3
ASSFLRNFPSRADTQY
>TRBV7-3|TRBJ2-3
ASSQLGSTDTQY
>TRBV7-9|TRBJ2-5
ASSLASKTQL
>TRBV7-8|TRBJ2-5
ASSLGVGAATRL
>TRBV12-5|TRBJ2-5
ASGPGTSGRGEQY
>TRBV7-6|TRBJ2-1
ASTLQRGSYNEQF
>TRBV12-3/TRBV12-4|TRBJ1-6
ASSLRQGAAPLH
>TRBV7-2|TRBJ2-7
ASSPSGSQFYEQY
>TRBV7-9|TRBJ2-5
ASSSAVRGGAETQY
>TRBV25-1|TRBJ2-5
ASSGRGGQETQY
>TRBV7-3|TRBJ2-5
ATGAGSRDLDTQY
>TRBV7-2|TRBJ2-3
ASSLQGRVGGTQY
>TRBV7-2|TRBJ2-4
ASSLAGRGAKNIQY
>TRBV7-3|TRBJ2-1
ASSHHRGSLFYEQF
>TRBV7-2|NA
ASSLGQLDEQY
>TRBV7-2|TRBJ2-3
ASGGRGGGAADTQY
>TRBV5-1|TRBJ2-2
ASSATGANTGELF
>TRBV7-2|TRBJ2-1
ASSDKGTSGYNEQF
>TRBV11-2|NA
ASTVGEGGRETQF
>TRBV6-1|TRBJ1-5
ASSENQPQH
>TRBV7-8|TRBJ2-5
ASSLRGKETQY
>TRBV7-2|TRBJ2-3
ASSLEVAGTGGSTDTQY
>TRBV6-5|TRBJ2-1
ASSYSTGANNEQF
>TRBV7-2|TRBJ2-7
ASSLARQGKSYEQY
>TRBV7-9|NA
ASSLGPKTQY
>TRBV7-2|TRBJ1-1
ASSRGWANTEAF
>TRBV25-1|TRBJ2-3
ASSSGSSADTQY
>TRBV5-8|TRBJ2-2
ASSLVGGRDTGELF
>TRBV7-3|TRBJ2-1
ASSLISGLNNAQF
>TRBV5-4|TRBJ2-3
ASSLASGSTDTQY
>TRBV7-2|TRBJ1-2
ASSPQRTGWYGYT
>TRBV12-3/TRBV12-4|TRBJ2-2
ASSPDSWSTGTLY
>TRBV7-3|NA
GSGGRGTDTQY
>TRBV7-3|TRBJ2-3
ASSLIGTNIQY
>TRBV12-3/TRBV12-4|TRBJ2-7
ASSFAGVTSEQY
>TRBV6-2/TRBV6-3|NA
ASCRVTYEQY
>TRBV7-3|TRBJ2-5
ASSLGGDGSPQY
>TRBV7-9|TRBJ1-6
ASSFPVRNSPLH
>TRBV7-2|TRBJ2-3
ASSFELAESTDTQY
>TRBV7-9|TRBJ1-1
ASSPGTANTEAF
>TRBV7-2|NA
ASSFKSGGGEQY
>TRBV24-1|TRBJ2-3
ATSDLDWGTDTQY
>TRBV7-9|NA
ASSGGLAEETQY